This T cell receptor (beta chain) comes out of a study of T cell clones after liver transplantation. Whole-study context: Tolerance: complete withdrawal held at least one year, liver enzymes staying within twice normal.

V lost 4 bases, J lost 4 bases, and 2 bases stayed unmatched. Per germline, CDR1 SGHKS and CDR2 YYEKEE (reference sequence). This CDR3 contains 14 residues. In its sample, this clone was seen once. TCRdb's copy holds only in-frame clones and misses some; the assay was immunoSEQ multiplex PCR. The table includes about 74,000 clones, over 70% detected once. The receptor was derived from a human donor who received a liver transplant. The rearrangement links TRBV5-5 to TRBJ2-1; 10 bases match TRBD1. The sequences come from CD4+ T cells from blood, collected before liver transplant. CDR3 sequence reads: CASSVGQGYNEQFF. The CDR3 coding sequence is TGTGCCAGCAGCGTGGGACAGGGGTACAATGAGCAGTTCTTC.